The 29 T cell receptor beta chains below come from one sample, sequenced in a study of cytomegalovirus exposure and HLA in healthy donors listed by TCRdb under 2017. The library was generated by the immunoSEQ multiplex PCR assay. For the multiplex PCR, a mixture combining 60 forward primers for TCR Vbeta segments and 13 reverse primers for TCR Jbeta segments was used. TCRdb took over this immuneACCESS table, retaining in-frame rearrangements with V and J assigned. Such tables are incomplete; in checked studies, under half of the missing clones stem from an unresolved V gene, and the remainder is unexplained. The sample table shows roughly 100,000 clones, and more than 80% are seen once. The ten largest clones take up 3.5% to 5% of the sample. Sequenced input: PBMCs. These TCRs come from a man aged 25-45 years in good health and CMV-seronegative.

The V call is TRBV5-1, the J call TRBJ2-1, with 11 bases matching TRBD1. V was clipped by 0 bases and J by 8 bases; unmatched bases: 1. The germline V gene has CDR1 SGHRS and CDR2 YFSETQ. The CDR3 consists of 14 residues. Here the CDR3 DNA reads TGCGCCAGCAGCTTGGGGACAGGGGGCGATGAGCAGTTCTTC. Amino acids: CASSLGTGGDEQFF.

This clone was seen only once. The V call is TRBV5-4, the J call TRBJ2-5; 7 nucleotides agree with TRBD2. The J segment lost 0 bases and the V segment lost 2 bases, leaving 1 base of the junction unmatched. This CDR3 region has 14 residues. CDR1 SGHNT and CDR2 YYREEE come from the germline V gene (reference sequence). CDR3 sequence (DNA): TGTGCCAGCAGCTTCGGACTAGACCAAGAGACCCAGTACTTC. It yields the protein CASSFGLDQETQYF. Full variable domain (missing parts from reference TRBV5-4 and TRBJ2-5): ETGVTQSPTHLIKTRGQQVTLRCSSQSGHNTVSWYQQALGQGPQFIFQYYREEENGRGNFPPRFSGLQFPNYSSELNVNALELDDSALYLCASSFGLDQETQYFGPGTRLLVL.

The J gene is TRBJ2-5, the V gene TRBV30; 9 bases map to TRBD2. Germline V lookup: CDR1 GTSNPN, CDR2 SVGIG (reference sequence). V dropped 8 bases and J dropped 5; count of bases not matched to a gene: 3. CDR3 length: 11 amino acids. CDR3 in amino acids: CAAGGLETQYF. The DNA of the CDR3 is TGTGCCGCGGGGGGGCTTGAGACCCAGTACTTC.

The J gene is TRBJ2-2, the V gene TRBV11-2, with D possibly TRBD1 on 7 matching bases. Trimming pared 5 bases from V and 10 bases from J, leaving 11 bases between. CDR3 size: 12 residues. Per germline, CDR1 SGHAT and CDR2 FQNNGV. DNA of the CDR3: TGTGCCAGCAGCCCAGGGGGGACGGAGCTGTTTTTT. This gives the protein CASSPGGTELFF.

V usage is TRBV2 and J usage is TRBJ2-5, with 9 nucleotides matching TRBD1. Unmatched junction bases numbered 5, after V lost 7 bases and J lost 2 bases. Germline CDR1 reads SNHLY; CDR2 reads FYNNEI. The CDR3 runs to 14 residues. DNA of the CDR3: TGTGCCAGCACTCTGGACAGGGGACAAGAGACCCAGTACTTC. Its translation is CASTLDRGQETQYF.

The chain employs TRBV9 and TRBJ2-1, with 7 bases lining up with TRBD1. The CDR3 runs to 15 residues. In germline, CDR1 is SGDLS, CDR2 YYNGEE. J gave up 4 bases and V 1 base, and 5 bases lay outside the gene matches. CDR3 DNA: TGTGCCAGCAGCGTATCGGGACAGCAATACAATGAGCAGTTCTTC. This gives the protein CASSVSGQQYNEQFF.

The chain has TRBV5-4 and TRBJ2-4, with 10 bases lining up with TRBD2. The length of the CDR3 is 17 residues. CDR1 SGHNT and CDR2 YYREEE come from the germline V gene (reference sequence). V dropped 0 bases and J dropped 3; count of bases not matched to a gene: 6. The CDR3 DNA sequence: TGTGCCAGCAGCTTGGTTAGGCCTAGCGGGGGCAAAAACATTCAGTACTTC. Its translation is CASSLVRPSGGKNIQYF.

This chain connects TRBV4-1 to TRBJ2-2; D is possibly TRBD1 (6 bases). The CDR3 length is 16 residues. The V gene lost 4 bases and the J gene lost 0 bases, with 12 bases spanning the gap. The germline CDR1 and CDR2 sequences are MGHRA and YSYEKL. The DNA of the CDR3 is TGCGCCAGCAGCCTCGTGGCAGGGGCGAACACCGGGGAGCTGTTTTTT. Protein product: CASSLVAGANTGELFF.

CDR3: CASRPPGAVSYEQYF. The CDR3 DNA follows: TGTGCCAGCAGGCCCCCGGGAGCCGTGTCCTACGAGCAGTACTTC. The V and J genes are TRBV28 and TRBJ2-7; perhaps TRBD2 as D (6 bases). The germline CDR1 and CDR2 sequences are MDHEN and SYDVKM. The CDR3 runs 15 residues. Trimming took 6 bases from V and 1 from J, leaving 16 bases between them.

The table lists this clone with a count of one. The rearrangement links TRBV5-6 to TRBJ1-2; maybe TRBD1 (5 bases). The V gene's germline CDR1 is SGHDT and CDR2 YYEEEE. V lost 3 bases and J lost 5, with 20 bases in between. The CDR3 runs to 16 residues. Written as DNA, the CDR3 is TGTGCCAGCAGCTCCCAGGCTCAGGGTGTACCTTATGGCTACACCTTC. This encodes CASSSQAQGVPYGYTF.

The chain joins TRBV9 to TRBJ2-5; D gene ambiguous. Germline values: CDR1 SGDLS, CDR2 YYNGEE. This CDR3 has 17 residues. V lost 4 bases and J lost 0, with 19 bases in between. In DNA form, the CDR3 reads TGTGCCAGCAGCCCCCGAGGAAATTTGGCGTACCAAGAGACCCAGTACTTC. Protein: CASSPRGNLAYQETQYF.

The gene calls are TRBV6-4 and TRBJ2-2; D gene unclear. This CDR3 is 14 amino acids long. From germline, CDR1 is MRHNA and CDR2 SNTAGT. The V gene lost 4 bases and the J gene lost 6 bases, with 12 bases spanning the gap. CDR3 in DNA: TGTGCCAGCAGTGCATTTCGTACGGCCGGGGAGCTGTTTTTT. Translated: CASSAFRTAGELFF.

The gene calls are TRBV5-1 and TRBJ2-2, with 7 bases lining up with TRBD2. The germline V gene encodes CDR1 SGHRS and CDR2 YFSETQ. The J segment lost 1 base and the V segment lost 1 base, leaving 7 bases of the junction unmatched. The CDR3 runs to 17 residues. CDR3 in DNA: TGCGCCAGCAGCTTGTTGATGGGGGGGATGAACACCGGGGAGCTGTTTTTT. Translation gives CASSLLMGGMNTGELFF.

The J gene is TRBJ2-7, the V gene TRBV5-4; 9 positions agree with TRBD1. From germline, CDR1 is SGHNT and CDR2 YYREEE (reference sequence). The CDR3 spans 15 residues. V was pared by 1 base and J by 2 bases, with 4 bases of the junction left unmatched. The CDR3 sequence is CASSLPGTGTYEQYF. The CDR3 nucleotides are TGTGCCAGCAGCTTGCCGGGGACAGGGACCTACGAGCAGTACTTC.

This clone was counted a few times. V usage is TRBV6-6 and J usage is TRBJ1-1; no clear D gene. V gave up 8 bases and J gave up 5 bases, with 15 bases separating them. In germline, CDR1 is MNHNY, CDR2 SVGAGI (reference sequence). The CDR3 spans 13 residues. This chain's CDR3 is CASCSPGGTEAFF. CDR3 nucleotide sequence: TGTGCCAGCTGTAGCCCAGGAGGGACTGAAGCTTTCTTT.

The chain combines TRBV4-3 with TRBJ2-7, with 10 nucleotides matching TRBD2. V was clipped by 4 bases and J by 5 bases; unmatched bases: 11. CDR3 length equals 16 residues. Germline V gene sequence: CDR1 LGHNA, CDR2 YSLEER. The CDR3 loop is CASSLSPASGSDEQYF. The CDR3 nucleotides are TGCGCCAGCAGCCTAAGCCCGGCTAGCGGGAGTGACGAGCAGTACTTC.

In its sample, this clone was seen a few times. The chain couples TRBV30 to TRBJ1-2; D perhaps matches TRBD1 (5 bases). This CDR3 is built from 11 residues. Germline assignment: CDR1 GTSNPN and CDR2 SVGIG (reference sequence). Trimming removed 3 bases at V and 10 bases at J, with 12 bases between. CDR3 DNA: TGTGCCTGGAGGACAGAAGGATACTACACCTTC. Its translation is CAWRTEGYYTF.

This chain uses TRBV16 with TRBJ2-7; possible D gene TRBD2, 5 bases. The CDR3 spans 16 residues. The germline V and J ends were trimmed by 0 bases and 4 bases, with 16 bases remaining between them. Germline V gene data show CDR1 as KGHSY and CDR2 as FQNENV. The CDR3 region is CASSQSGPTRGYEQYF. In nucleotides, the CDR3 is TGTGCCAGCAGCCAATCTGGACCGACGAGAGGGTACGAGCAGTACTTC.

The chain recombines TRBV6-5 with TRBJ1-2; maybe TRBD1 (6 bases). Trimming cost V 7 bases and J 2 bases, with 17 bases left between them. Per germline, CDR1 MNHEY and CDR2 SVGAGI. CDR3 length: 15 residues. CDR3 sequence (DNA): TGTGCCAGCAAAGAGGCTGGAGGACAGAACTATGGCTACACCTTC. Its protein is CASKEAGGQNYGYTF.

This clone appeared once. The chain has TRBV18 and TRBJ1-1; D gene uncertain. CDR3 length equals 14 residues. Trimming took off 3 bases at V and 4 bases at J, with 12 bases between the two ends. Germline V gives CDR1 KGHSH, CDR2 LQKENI. This CDR3 reads CASSPFSEGTEAFF. The DNA of the CDR3 is TGTGCCAGCTCACCCTTTTCCGAGGGCACTGAAGCTTTCTTT.

V and J are TRBV30 and TRBJ1-6; maybe TRBD1 (6 bases). V lost 0 bases, J lost 8 bases, and 11 bases lay in between. The CDR3 length is 14 residues. Germline V gene lookup returns CDR1 GTSNPN and CDR2 SVGIG (reference sequence). In DNA, the CDR3 is TGTGCCTGGAGTGTAACAGGGTCGCATTCACCCCTCCACTTT. Amino acid sequence: CAWSVTGSHSPLHF.

The rearrangement uses TRBV18 and TRBJ2-5, with 8 bases lining up with TRBD1. The J segment lost 5 bases and the V segment lost 6 bases, leaving 8 bases of the junction unmatched. Looked up from germline, CDR1 is KGHSH and CDR2 is LQKENI. The CDR3 covers 14 residues. This CDR3 reads CASSLSTGVETQYF. The DNA of the CDR3 is TGTGCCAGCTCTCTATCGACAGGGGTGGAGACCCAGTACTTC.

In its sample, this clone was seen a few times. This chain links TRBV19 with TRBJ2-3; 13 bases match TRBD2. J lost 3 bases, V lost 7 bases, and 1 base had no gene match. This CDR3 comprises 14 residues. Germline values: CDR1 LNHDA, CDR2 SQIVND (reference sequence). CDR3 in DNA: TGTGCCAGTATGACTAGCGGGGGGACAGATACGCAGTATTTT. Protein: CASMTSGGTDTQYF.

This clone appeared once. The chain combines TRBV25-1 with TRBJ2-5; D gene unclear. Deletions cut 0 bases from V and 4 bases from J, with 6 bases between. Per germline, CDR1 MGHDK and CDR2 SYGVNS. The CDR3 is 13 amino acids. The CDR3 loop is CASSEYSSETQYF. In DNA form, the CDR3 reads TGTGCCAGCAGTGAATATTCGTCAGAGACCCAGTACTTC. Full variable domain (rest looked up from reference TRBV25-1 and TRBJ2-5): EADIYQTPRYLVIGTGKKITLECSQTMGHDKMYWYQQDPGMELHLIHYSYGVNSTEKGDLSSESTVSRIRTEHFPLTLESARPSHTSQYLCASSEYSSETQYFGPGTRLLVL.

The V call is TRBV28, the J call TRBJ2-2, with D perhaps TRBD2 (6 bases). The length of the CDR3 is 15 residues. Trimming shortened V by 2 bases and J by 0 bases, and 7 bases separated the two germline ends. Germline V CDR1 and CDR2: MDHEN, SYDVKM. The CDR3 DNA follows: TGTGCCAGCAGTTTAGGGGGGACGAACACCGGGGAGCTGTTTTTT. It encodes CASSLGGTNTGELFF.

This clone has only one observation. The rearrangement links TRBV7-2 to TRBJ2-7; D might be TRBD1 (6 bases). CDR3 size: 12 residues. Trimming removed 5 bases at V and 5 bases at J, with 10 bases between. CDR1 and CDR2 (germline): SGHTA, FQGNSA. CDR3: CASSQRDNEQYF. The CDR3 DNA is TGTGCCAGCAGCCAACGGGACAACGAGCAGTACTTC.

The chain recombines TRBV11-2 with TRBJ2-5, with a possible D match to TRBD1 (5 bases). V lost 5 bases to trimming and J lost 5 bases, with 9 bases between them. CDR3 length: 12 amino acids. Germline V lookup: CDR1 SGHAT, CDR2 FQNNGV. For the CDR3, the DNA is TGTGCCAGCAGCCCAGCAGGGGAGACCCAGTACTTC. As protein: CASSPAGETQYF.

The chain carries TRBV11-2 and TRBJ2-7, with TRBD1 matching 7 bases. The germline V gene has CDR1 SGHAT and CDR2 FQNNGV. The V gene end was trimmed by 2 bases and the J gene end by 3 bases; junction bases not matched to a gene: 4. This CDR3 is 14 amino acids long. The CDR3 loop is CASSLSDRDYEQYF. The DNA for the CDR3 is TGTGCCAGCAGCTTATCTGACAGGGACTACGAGCAGTACTTC.

This chain joins TRBV6-1 and TRBJ1-2, with no clear D. This CDR3 spans 16 amino acids. Trimming shortened V by 0 bases and J by 3 bases, and 14 bases separated the two germline ends. Germline CDR1 is MNHNS and CDR2 is SASEGT. This CDR3 is CASSEARLGSHYGYTF. The DNA for the CDR3 is TGTGCCAGCAGTGAAGCTCGACTCGGGTCGCACTATGGCTACACCTTC.